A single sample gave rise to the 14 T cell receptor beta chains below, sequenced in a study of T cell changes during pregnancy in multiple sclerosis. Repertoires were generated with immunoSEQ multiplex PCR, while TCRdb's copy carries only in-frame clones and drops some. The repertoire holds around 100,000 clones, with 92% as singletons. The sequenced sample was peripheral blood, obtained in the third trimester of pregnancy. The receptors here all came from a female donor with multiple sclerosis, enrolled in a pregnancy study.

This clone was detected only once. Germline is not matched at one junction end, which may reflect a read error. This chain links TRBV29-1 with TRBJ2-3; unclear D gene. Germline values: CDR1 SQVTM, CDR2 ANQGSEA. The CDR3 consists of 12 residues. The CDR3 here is CSLDSSTDTQYF. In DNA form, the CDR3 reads TGCAGCCTTGATAGTAGTACAGATACGCAGTATTTT.

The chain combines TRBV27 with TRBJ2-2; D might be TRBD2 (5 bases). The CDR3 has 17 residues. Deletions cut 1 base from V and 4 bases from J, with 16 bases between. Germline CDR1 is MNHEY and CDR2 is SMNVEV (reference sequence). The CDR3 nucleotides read TGTGCCAGCAGTTTATTCGGACCCCCGGGATCCACCGGGGAGCTGTTTTTT. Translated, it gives CASSLFGPPGSTGELFF.

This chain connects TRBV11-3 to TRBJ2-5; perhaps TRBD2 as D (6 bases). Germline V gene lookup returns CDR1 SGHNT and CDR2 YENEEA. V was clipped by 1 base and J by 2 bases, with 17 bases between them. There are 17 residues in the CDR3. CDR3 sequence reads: CASSLGRGPAPQETQYF. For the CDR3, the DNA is TGTGCCAGCAGCTTAGGGAGGGGTCCCGCCCCTCAAGAGACCCAGTACTTC.

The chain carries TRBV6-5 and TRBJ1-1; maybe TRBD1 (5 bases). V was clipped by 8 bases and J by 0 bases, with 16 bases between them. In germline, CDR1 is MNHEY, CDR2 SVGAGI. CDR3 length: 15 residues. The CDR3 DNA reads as TGTGCCAGCTACCCAATCAGGGCGATGAACACTGAAGCTTTCTTT. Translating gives CASYPIRAMNTEAFF.

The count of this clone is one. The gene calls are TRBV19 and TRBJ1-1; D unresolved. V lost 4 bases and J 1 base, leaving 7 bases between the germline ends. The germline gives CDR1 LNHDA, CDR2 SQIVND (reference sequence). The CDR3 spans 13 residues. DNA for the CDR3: TGTGCCAGTAGTAGGGCTGCGAACACTGAAGCTTTCTTT. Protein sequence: CASSRAANTEAFF.

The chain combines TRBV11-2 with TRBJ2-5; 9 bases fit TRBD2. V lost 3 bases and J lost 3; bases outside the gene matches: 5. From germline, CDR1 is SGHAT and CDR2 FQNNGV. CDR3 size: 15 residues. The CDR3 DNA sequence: TGTGCCAGCAGCTTGAATAGCGGGGGCAAAGAGACCCAGTACTTC. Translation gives CASSLNSGGKETQYF.

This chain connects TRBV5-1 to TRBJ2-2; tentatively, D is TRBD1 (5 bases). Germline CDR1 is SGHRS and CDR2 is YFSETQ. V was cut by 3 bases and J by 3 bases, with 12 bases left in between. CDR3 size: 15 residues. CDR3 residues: CASSSQGGDTGELFF. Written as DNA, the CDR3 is TGCGCCAGCAGCTCGCAGGGTGGGGACACCGGGGAGCTGTTTTTT.

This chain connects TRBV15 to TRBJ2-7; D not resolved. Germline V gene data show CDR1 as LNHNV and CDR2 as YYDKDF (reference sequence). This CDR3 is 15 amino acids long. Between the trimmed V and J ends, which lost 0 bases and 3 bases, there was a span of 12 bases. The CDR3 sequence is CATSRDPGMVYEQYF. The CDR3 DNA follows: TGTGCCACCAGCAGAGACCCAGGAATGGTCTACGAGCAGTACTTC. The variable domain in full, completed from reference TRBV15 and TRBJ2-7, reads DAMVIQNPRYQVTQFGKPVTLSCSQTLNHNVMYWYQQKSSQAPKLLFHYYDKDFNNEADTPDNFQSRRPNTSFCFLDIRSPGLGDTAMYLCATSRDPGMVYEQYFGPGTRLTVT.

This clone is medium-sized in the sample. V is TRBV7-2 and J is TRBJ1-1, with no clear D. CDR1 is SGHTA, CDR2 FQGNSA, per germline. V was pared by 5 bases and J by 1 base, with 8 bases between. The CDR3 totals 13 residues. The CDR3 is CASSQSGNTEAFF. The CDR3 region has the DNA TGTGCCAGCAGCCAGAGCGGGAACACTGAAGCTTTCTTT.

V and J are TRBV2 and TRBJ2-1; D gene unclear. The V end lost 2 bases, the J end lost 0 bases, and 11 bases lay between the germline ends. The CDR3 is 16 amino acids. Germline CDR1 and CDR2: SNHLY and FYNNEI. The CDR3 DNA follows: TGTGCCAGCAGTGAATACCAGAGGAGCTCCTACAATGAGCAGTTCTTC. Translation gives CASSEYQRSSYNEQFF.

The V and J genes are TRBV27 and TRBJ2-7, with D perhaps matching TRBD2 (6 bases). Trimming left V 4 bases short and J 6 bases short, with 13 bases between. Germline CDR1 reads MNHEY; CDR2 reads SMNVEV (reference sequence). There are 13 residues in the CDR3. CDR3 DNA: TGTGCCAGCAGTTGGGGGGAGACGTCCGAGCAGTACTTC. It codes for CASSWGETSEQYF.

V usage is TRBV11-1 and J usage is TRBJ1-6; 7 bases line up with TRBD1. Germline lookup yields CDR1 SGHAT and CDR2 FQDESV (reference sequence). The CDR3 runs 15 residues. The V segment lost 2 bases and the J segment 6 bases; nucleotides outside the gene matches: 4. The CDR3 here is CASSLSDRANSPLHF. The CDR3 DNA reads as TGTGCCAGCAGCTTATCCGACAGGGCTAATTCACCCCTCCACTTT.

Written as DNA, the CDR3 is TGCAGCGCCCGGACAGGCTTGGTCTACACCTTC. Amino acid sequence: CSARTGLVYTF. The genes are TRBV29-1 and TRBJ1-2; 7 nucleotides match TRBD1. Germline loops: CDR1 SQVTM, CDR2 ANQGSEA. The J segment lost 10 bases and the V segment lost 7 bases, leaving 9 bases of the junction unmatched. The CDR3 length is 11 residues.

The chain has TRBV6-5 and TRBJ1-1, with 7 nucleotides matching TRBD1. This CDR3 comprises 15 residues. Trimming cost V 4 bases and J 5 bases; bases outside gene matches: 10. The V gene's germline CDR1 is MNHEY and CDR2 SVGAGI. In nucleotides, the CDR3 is TGTGCCAGCAGTTCCCGCGACAGGGCATTGACTGAAGCTTTCTTT. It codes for CASSSRDRALTEAFF.